This T cell receptor beta chain came from a study of T cells in Graves' hyperthyroidism and ophthalmopathy. Overall study: Before any treatment, at initial diagnosis, peripheral blood was collected. Study outcomes and limitations: Blood shared most expanded thyroid clonotypes above 0.001. Progression to ophthalmopathy was predicted a median of about six months early.

This clonotype was counted ten times or more. Its antigen is unidentified. CDR3 size: 15 residues. The germline gives CDR1 SGHRS, CDR2 YFSETQ. Trimming at V came to 0 bases and at J to 6 bases, leaving 8 bases not matched to a gene. The investigators amplified TCR beta CDR3 regions from RNA transcripts. The study used the HTBI primer set for a first-round RT-PCR of the TCR CDR3. TCRdb recomputed calls from the multiplex PCR reads with MiXCR, one row per CDR3 protein. The sample carries roughly 530,000 distinct CDR3 sequences, over 15% recorded once. Extraction of PBMCs used roughly 9.6 ml of fresh peripheral blood.

The chain has TRBV5-1 and TRBJ2-7, with 8 bases aligning to TRBD1. Sequences were obtained from blood. The clonotype comes from a woman in her late teens or twenties with Graves' ophthalmopathy. The CDR3 coding sequence is TGCGCCAGCAGCTTGGCTGCCCAGGGGGCAGTCGAGCAGTACTTC. Residues: CASSLAAQGAVEQYF.